The rows below give T cell receptor beta chains drawn from one sample of a study of identical twins. Each CDR3 protein gets one entry after TCRdb re-called the 5' RACE reads with MiXCR. The table includes 500,000 to 650,000 distinct CDR3 sequences, about a fifth detected once. The sample also formed part of further work on yellow fever vaccine responses in identical twins.

The specimen sequenced was CD4+ T cells sorted from blood. The receptors shown here come from a woman between 18 and 29 years old in good health. Each CDR3 is given with its conserved first and last residue. A D gene is named only where the DNA matches it firmly. Not all rows give a size; the values are once, few, many and, for expanded clones, a class.

TRBJ2-7	.	TRBV6-5	few	TGTGCCAGCAGTTACTCTACCAGGACTCACACATTTGAGCAGTACTTC	CASSYSTRTHTFEQYF
TRBJ1-1	.	TRBV5-1	few	TGCGCCAGCAGCTTGCTAGGGTCGGACAACACTGAAGCTTTCTTT	CASSLLGSDNTEAFF
TRBJ2-2	.	TRBV20-1	once	TGCAGTGCTAGGGCGGGGAACACCGGGGAGCTGTTTTTT	CSARAGNTGELFF
TRBJ1-1	.	TRBV25-1	few	TGTGCCAGCAACGAGGTAGGAAGCACTGAAGCTTTCTTT	CASNEVGSTEAFF
TRBJ1-2	.	TRBV15	.	TGTGCCACCAGCAGATCCCTGGGGGGGGATGGCTACACCTTC	CATSRSLGGDGYTF
TRBJ2-1	.	TRBV7-2	few	TGTGCCAGCAGCTTAACGTGGGGGGCTGGGGATGAGCAGTTCTTC	CASSLTWGAGDEQFF
TRBJ2-1	TRBD2	TRBV7-7	.	TGTGCCAGCAGCTTAGGGCGGGAGGGCCATAATGAGCAGTTCTTC	CASSLGREGHNEQFF
TRBJ2-7	TRBD1	TRBV25-1	few	TGTGCCAGCAGTGACGTAGGACAGGTGGCCTACGAGCAGTACTTC	CASSDVGQVAYEQYF
TRBJ2-1	TRBD2	TRBV14	.	TGTGCCAGCAGCCAAGATGAGGCAGCGGGAGGCCTATACAATGAGCAGTTCTTC	CASSQDEAAGGLYNEQFF
TRBJ2-3	TRBD2	TRBV5-1	.	TGCGCCAGCAGACAAAGGACTAGCGGCACAGATACGCAGTATTTT	CASRQRTSGTDTQYF
TRBJ2-3	.	TRBV5-1	few	TGCGCCAGCAGCTTGGCGGGACTCAACACAGATACGCAGTATTTT	CASSLAGLNTDTQYF
TRBJ2-2	TRBD2	TRBV2	few	TGTGCCAGCAGTGATAATAGCGGGAGGGCCGAGACCGGGGAGCTGTTTTTT	CASSDNSGRAETGELFF
TRBJ2-1	.	TRBV7-8	.	TGTGCCAGCAGCTTAGGGTTAGCACACTACAATGAGCAGTTCTTC	CASSLGLAHYNEQFF
TRBJ2-3	.	TRBV11-1	few	TGTGCCAGCAGCCCCAGACAGGTTAGCACAGATACGCAGTATTTT	CASSPRQVSTDTQYF
TRBJ2-1	TRBD2	TRBV20-1	.	TGCAGTGCTAGCGCGGGAGCTGGCTACAATGAGCAGTTCTTC	CSASAGAGYNEQFF
TRBJ1-3	.	TRBV4-1	.	TGCGCCAGCAGCCAAAGCCGGGGTCTATCTGGAAACACCATATATTTT	CASSQSRGLSGNTIYF
TRBJ2-2	.	TRBV10-2	few	TGCGCCAGCCTAATTGGAGGGGGGCGCGGGGAGCTGTTTTTT	CASLIGGGRGELFF
TRBJ2-7	TRBD1	TRBV12-3/TRBV12-4	.	TGTGCCAGCAGTTACGACAGGGGTCCCTACGAGCAGTACTTC	CASSYDRGPYEQYF
TRBJ2-5	TRBD1	TRBV25-1	.	TGTGCCAGCAGTAACGACAGGGTTTTTTGGGAGACCCAGTACTTC	CASSNDRVFWETQYF
TRBJ2-3	TRBD1	TRBV5-6	.	TGTGCCAGCAGCTTGGCTACAGGGGTAGATACGCAGTATTTT	CASSLATGVDTQYF
TRBJ2-3	.	TRBV20-1	.	TGCAGTGCTAGAGTGAACACAGATACGCAGTATTTT	CSARVNTDTQYF
TRBJ2-2	TRBD2	TRBV5-1	.	TGCGCCACTTCCCCCCGACTAGCGGGAGCGTCCAACACCGGGGAGCTGTTTTTT	CATSPRLAGASNTGELFF
TRBJ2-4	.	TRBV20-1	few	TGCAGTGCCCAGCGGACTGGGAGGAACATTCAGTACTTC	CSAQRTGRNIQYF
TRBJ2-5	TRBD1	TRBV9	few	TGTGCCAGCAGCGTGTGGACAGGGCAGCGAGAGACCCAGTACTTC	CASSVWTGQRETQYF
TRBJ2-1	TRBD2	TRBV14	few	TGTGCCAGCAGCCACAGGCTGATTAGCGGGAGGTCCTACAATGAGCAGTTCTTC	CASSHRLISGRSYNEQFF
TRBJ2-1	.	TRBV19	.	TGTGCCAGTAGTCCCAGGGTCCGGGGATACAATGAGCAGTTCTTC	CASSPRVRGYNEQFF
TRBJ1-1	.	TRBV10-1	.	TGCGCCAGCAGTGCCAACGGACACCAGAACACTGAAGCTTTCTTT	CASSANGHQNTEAFF
TRBJ2-5	.	TRBV27	few	TGTGCCAGCAGTTTATGGCTGGGGGGAGAGACCCAGTACTTC	CASSLWLGGETQYF
TRBJ2-7	.	TRBV5-1	.	TGCGCCAGCCAACAGGGTCAAACGACCGTCTACGAGCAGTACTTC	CASQQGQTTVYEQYF
TRBJ2-1	TRBD2	TRBV7-9	.	TGTGCCAGCAGCAGTAGCGGGGGGGGCCTAGGTGAGCAGTTCTTC	CASSSSGGGLGEQFF
TRBJ1-2	.	TRBV3-1	few	TGTGCCAGCAGCCAAGGGGTCAGGTGGAACTATGGCTACACCTTC	CASSQGVRWNYGYTF
TRBJ2-1	TRBD2	TRBV10-3	few	TGTGCCATCAGTCCGGGACTAGCGGGGGGGGCCGAGCAGTTCTTC	CAISPGLAGGAEQFF
TRBJ1-1	.	TRBV12-3/TRBV12-4	.	TGTGCCAGCAGTTTAAGGTCCTGGTACGGGAACACTGAAGCTTTCTTT	CASSLRSWYGNTEAFF
TRBJ2-5	.	TRBV29-1	.	TGCAGCGTTTTAGGCTTTGGGGAGACCCAGTACTTC	CSVLGFGETQYF
TRBJ2-3	.	TRBV7-9	.	TGTGCCAGCAGCTTAGAAGGGTTTAGCACAGATACGCAGTATTTT	CASSLEGFSTDTQYF
TRBJ1-6	.	TRBV28	few	TGTGCCAGCAGTCAAACCAGGGGCCCGAATTCACCCCTCCACTTT	CASSQTRGPNSPLHF
TRBJ2-2	TRBD2	TRBV20-1	.	TGCAGTGCTAGCCCCCGGGGGGGGGCGGGCACCGGGGAGCTGTTTTTT	CSASPRGGAGTGELFF
TRBJ2-4	.	TRBV7-2	few	TGTGCCAGCAGCCCAGTCGGGACTAGGGGGCTGTACTTC	CASSPVGTRGLYF
TRBJ2-1	TRBD2	TRBV6-1	few	TGTGCCAGCAGGCCCCCGGGACTAATTAATGAGCAGTTCTTC	CASRPPGLINEQFF
TRBJ2-1	.	TRBV20-1	.	TGCAGTCTAAAGCTTCCTGAACCCTACTACAATGAGCAGTTCTTC	CSLKLPEPYYNEQFF
TRBJ2-1	TRBD1	TRBV5-1	many	TGCGCCAGCAGCTTGGAGGGACAGGGAAGGAATGAGCAGTTCTTC	CASSLEGQGRNEQFF
TRBJ2-7	.	TRBV14	.	TGTGCCAGCAGCCAAGCGAGGCAAAGCGAGCAGTACTTC	CASSQARQSEQYF
TRBJ2-2	TRBD1	TRBV4-2	few	TGTGCCAGCAGGAAAGAGGACAGGAAAAACACCGGGGAGCTGTTTTTT	CASRKEDRKNTGELFF
TRBJ2-3	.	TRBV20-1	few	TGCAGTGCTAGACCTGGAGGCGGCGGGCCCACAGATACGCAGTATTTT	CSARPGGGGPTDTQYF
TRBJ2-7	.	TRBV5-5	.	TGTGCCAGCAGCTTGGATATGGCACCCTCCTACGAACAGTACTTC	CASSLDMAPSYEQYF
TRBJ2-2	.	TRBV5-1	.	TGCGCCAGCAGCTTGTTGGTCGGGACCAGACCCGGGGAGCTGTTTTTT	CASSLLVGTRPGELFF
TRBJ2-1	.	TRBV20-1	.	TGCAGTGCTAGAGATGCCTCAGGCGGTGAGCAGTTCTTC	CSARDASGGEQFF
TRBJ2-7	.	TRBV12-3/TRBV12-4	.	TGTGCCAGCAGTAACTCGGTCGGGCAGTACTTC	CASSNSVGQYF
TRBJ2-5	.	TRBV29-1	few	TGCAGCGTTGTAGGTCAGCCGGGCGGGGAGACCCAGTACTTC	CSVVGQPGGETQYF
TRBJ2-2	.	TRBV5-1	many	TGCGCCAGCAGCTTGGCAGTGACAGGCGGCGGGGAGCTGTTTTTT	CASSLAVTGGGELFF
TRBJ2-1	TRBD2	TRBV11-2	few	TGTGCCAGCAGCCCGCGGGGGGGAGCCATACAAAGCTCCTACAATGAGCAGTTCTTC	CASSPRGGAIQSSYNEQFF
TRBJ1-1	.	TRBV4-2	once	TGTGCCAGCAGCCAAGATCGAGGACAAAAAATCCGGGACACTGAAGCTTTCTTT	CASSQDRGQKIRDTEAFF
TRBJ1-2	.	TRBV12-3/TRBV12-4	.	TGTGCCAGCAGTTTAGCCGGAGGCACCAACTATGGCTACACCTTC	CASSLAGGTNYGYTF
TRBJ2-3	.	TRBV12-3/TRBV12-4	many	TGTGCCAGCAGTGGGGACTTGGGCACAGATACGCAGTATTTT	CASSGDLGTDTQYF
TRBJ2-1	TRBD2	TRBV24-1	few	TGTGCCACCAGCCCGGGGGGTTCTTACAATGAGCAGTTCTTC	CATSPGGSYNEQFF
TRBJ1-2	.	TRBV20-1	.	TGCAGTGCTAGGTTCCACGACAGGTTCTCTGGCTACACCTTC	CSARFHDRFSGYTF
TRBJ2-1	TRBD1	TRBV10-3	few	TGTGCCATCAGTGAGAACAAGGGGGCGTACACCAACAATGAGCAGTTCTTC	CAISENKGAYTNNEQFF
TRBJ2-7	TRBD2	TRBV12-3/TRBV12-4	few	TGTGCCAGCAAGACTAGCGGGGATTACGAGCAGTACTTC	CASKTSGDYEQYF
TRBJ2-7	.	TRBV20-1	.	TGCAGTGCTAGATTCGGCGGAAGCTCCTACGAGCAGTACTTC	CSARFGGSSYEQYF